Below are 32 T cell receptor beta chains sequenced from a single sample in a study of T cell responses to AZD1222 COVID-19 vaccine. Some clones are missing from TCRdb's copy, which holds only in-frame ones; the method was immunoSEQ multiplex PCR. The sample gives about 190,000 clones, around 86% of which show up once; 2.5% to 3% is in the top ten. This sample comprised peripheral blood, obtained on day 0 of MenACWY control vaccination. These receptors all stem from an adult in good health.

The V call is TRBV30, the J call TRBJ1-1; D may be TRBD1 (6 bases). CDR3 length: 15 residues. Trimming cost V 0 bases and J 3 bases, with 14 bases left between them. Germline-derived CDR1 and CDR2 are GTSNPN and SVGIG (reference sequence). Here the CDR3 reads CAWSVWGGEDTEAFF. For the CDR3, the DNA is TGTGCCTGGAGTGTATGGGGGGGCGAGGACACTGAAGCTTTCTTT.

This chain uses TRBV28 with TRBJ1-2, with 7 bases that match TRBD1. The CDR3 has 17 amino acids. V lost 4 bases, J lost 5 bases, and 16 bases stayed unmatched. Per the germline V gene, CDR1 is MDHEN and CDR2 is SYDVKM. The CDR3 reads CASSSPDRVNFRYGYTF. For the CDR3, the DNA is TGTGCCAGCAGTTCTCCAGACAGGGTCAATTTCCGGTATGGCTACACCTTC.

DNA of the CDR3: TGTGCCAGCAGCCGGACAGGGGGCGATCAGCCCCAGCATTTT. It is translated as CASSRTGGDQPQHF. The rearrangement links TRBV5-5 to TRBJ1-5, with 11 bases that match TRBD1. The trim removed 4 bases at V and 5 bases at J, leaving 2 bases unmatched. Germline CDR1 and CDR2: SGHKS and YYEKEE (reference sequence). The CDR3 extends over 14 amino acids.

The chain couples TRBV5-4 to TRBJ2-3, with D tentatively TRBD1 or TRBD2 (5 bases each). The CDR3 is 14 amino acids. The ends were cut back, 0 bases at V and 4 bases at J, with 9 bases in the middle. Germline V gene sequence: CDR1 SGHNT, CDR2 YYREEE (reference sequence). The CDR3 DNA follows: TGTGCCAGCAGCTTGGATGGGGGTGCAGATACGCAGTATTTT. This codes for CASSLDGGADTQYF.

There are a few counts of this clone. The rearrangement links TRBV7-2 to TRBJ2-2; 7 bases agree with TRBD2. Germline trimming cut 5 bases from V and 2 bases from J; bases unmatched to any gene: 5. CDR1 and CDR2 (germline): SGHTA, FQGNSA. The CDR3 has 15 residues. The CDR3 DNA sequence: TGTGCCAGCAGCGCCCGGGACTACAACACCGGGGAGCTGTTTTTT. This translates into CASSARDYNTGELFF.

This chain connects TRBV30 to TRBJ2-7; D is possibly TRBD1 (6 bases). Germline CDR1 reads GTSNPN; CDR2 reads SVGIG (reference sequence). The CDR3 totals 13 residues. The V and J ends lost 1 base and 2 bases respectively, with 9 bases between them. CDR3 coding DNA: TGTGCCTGGAGTGAAGGGGGACCCTACGAGCAGTACTTC. The encoded protein is CAWSEGGPYEQYF.

The chain employs TRBV6-5 and TRBJ1-1, with D possibly being TRBD1 (5 bases). The CDR3 totals 10 residues. CDR1 is MNHEY and CDR2 is SVGAGI in the germline V gene. V was shortened by 10 bases and J by 4 bases, with 7 bases between the two germline ends. The CDR3 loop reads CAIGATEAFF. In DNA, the CDR3 is TGTGCCATCGGGGCCACTGAAGCTTTCTTT.

Only one count was recorded for this clone. The rearrangement links TRBV5-4 to TRBJ2-7, with 9 bases fitting TRBD1. Looked up from germline, CDR1 is SGHNT and CDR2 is YYREEE (reference sequence). The CDR3 has 14 residues. Losses at the gene ends were 3 bases for V and 6 bases for J; bases not matched to a gene: 7. For the CDR3, the DNA is TGTGCCAGCAGCTCTAAACAGGGGGCTGTCGAGCAGTACTTC. Translation gives CASSSKQGAVEQYF.

The rearrangement uses TRBV5-1 and TRBJ2-3, with D perhaps TRBD2 (6 bases). CDR3 size: 14 residues. V dropped 3 bases and J dropped 2 bases, with 10 bases sitting between them. Germline V gene lookup returns CDR1 SGHRS and CDR2 YFSETQ. The CDR3 coding sequence is TGCGCCAGCAGCTCGGGGGTCGCCACAGATACGCAGTATTTT. This translates into CASSSGVATDTQYF.

The chain combines TRBV18 with TRBJ1-1; D is unresolved. Per the germline V gene, CDR1 is KGHSH and CDR2 is LQKENI. This CDR3 is built from 14 residues. Trimming took off 5 bases at V and 0 bases at J, with 10 bases between the two ends. CDR3 nucleotides: TGTGCCAGCTCAGAACTACAGCTGAACACTGAAGCTTTCTTT. Protein sequence: CASSELQLNTEAFF.

A single count supports this clone. The gene calls are TRBV11-2 and TRBJ1-3; 9 bases match TRBD1. V was clipped by 8 bases and J by 9 bases; unmatched bases: 14. CDR1 and CDR2 from the germline V gene are SGHAT and FQNNGV. The CDR3 is made up of 15 amino acids. The CDR3 is CASGNRDRVYGTIYF. CDR3 DNA: TGTGCCAGCGGCAACCGGGACAGGGTGTATGGCACCATATATTTT. The full variable domain, its missing parts supplied by reference TRBV11-2 and TRBJ1-3, is EAGVAQSPRYKIIEKRQSVAFWCNPISGHATLYWYQQILGQGPKLLIQFQNNGVVDDSQLPKDRFSAERLKGVDSTLKIQPAKLEDSAVYLCASGNRDRVYGTIYFGEGSWLTVV.

The rearrangement uses TRBV6-1 and TRBJ1-2; no clear D gene. CDR1 MNHNS and CDR2 SASEGT come from the germline V gene. Trimming cost V 6 bases and J 6 bases, with 14 bases left between them. The CDR3 extends over 13 amino acids. The CDR3 sequence: CASSRTSANGYTF. Written as DNA, the CDR3 is TGTGCCAGCAGCAGGACGTCGGCTAATGGCTACACCTTC.

This clone has just one count. The chain carries TRBV30 and TRBJ1-1; TRBD1 aligns across 8 bases. The CDR3 length is 15 residues. Looked up from germline, CDR1 is GTSNPN and CDR2 is SVGIG (reference sequence). The V and J ends lost 6 bases and 2 bases, in that order; junction bases with no gene match: 11. CDR3 sequence (DNA): TGTGCCTGTACCCATGGGGCAGGGGGCAACACTGAAGCTTTCTTT. Encoded protein: CACTHGAGGNTEAFF.

The genes are TRBV27 and TRBJ2-5; no reliable D call. The CDR3 consists of 11 residues. Trimming left V 3 bases short and J 5 bases short, with 4 bases between. Germline V gene lookup returns CDR1 MNHEY and CDR2 SMNVEV (reference sequence). The CDR3 DNA reads as TGTGCCAGCAGTTTGTGGGAGACCCAGTACTTC. Translation: CASSLWETQYF.

J is TRBJ1-1 and V is TRBV28, with a possible D match to TRBD1 (6 bases). The CDR3 is 14 amino acids. The V end was cut by 2 bases, the J end by 10 bases, with 17 bases between. Germline V gives CDR1 MDHEN, CDR2 SYDVKM. CDR3 loop: CASSLGQRGYGAFF. The CDR3 DNA reads as TGTGCCAGCAGTTTAGGCCAAAGGGGGTATGGAGCTTTCTTT.

The gene calls are TRBV3-1 (or the pseudogene TRBV3-2) and TRBJ2-7; TRBD2 agrees at 9 bases. The V gene end was trimmed by 6 bases and the J gene end by 2 bases; junction bases not matched to a gene: 8. The CDR3 loop spans 15 amino acids. CDR1 and CDR2 from the germline V gene are LGHDT and YNNKEL (reference sequence). The CDR3 DNA sequence: TGTGCCAGCAGACAGTCGACTAGCGGAACCTACGAGCAGTACTTC. It translates to CASRQSTSGTYEQYF.

The CDR3: CASSESGSRFPSGNTIYF. Here the CDR3 DNA reads TGTGCCAGCAGTGAATCAGGGAGTCGATTTCCCTCTGGAAACACCATATATTTT. The V call is TRBV6-4, the J call TRBJ1-3, with a possible D match to TRBD1 (5 bases). Germline V gives CDR1 MRHNA, CDR2 SNTAGT. V gave up 3 bases and J gave up 0 bases, with 18 bases separating them. The CDR3 spans 18 residues.

The chain joins TRBV6-1 to TRBJ2-7; maybe TRBD2 (6 bases). CDR3 length: 17 residues. CDR1 MNHNS and CDR2 SASEGT come from the germline V gene. Trimming left V 0 bases short and J 5 bases short, with 20 bases between. The CDR3, as DNA: TGTGCCAGCAGTGAAGCGCTTGGGGCTCTCGGGGGACACGAGCAGTACTTC. Encoded protein: CASSEALGALGGHEQYF.

The chain is built from TRBV27 and TRBJ1-2; D uncertain. Germline-derived CDR1 and CDR2 are MNHEY and SMNVEV (reference sequence). V was cut by 2 bases and J by 1 base, with 8 bases left in between. The CDR3 covers 14 residues. CDR3 in DNA: TGTGCCAGCAGTTTAGGTGGGGTTAACTATGGCTACACCTTC. Encoded protein: CASSLGGVNYGYTF.

The rearrangement uses TRBV5-1 and TRBJ1-2; 9 nucleotides line up with TRBD1. CDR3 length equals 16 residues. After removal of 4 bases from V and 0 bases from J, the junction contained 7 bases not matched to a gene. Germline assignment: CDR1 SGHRS and CDR2 YFSETQ. The CDR3 here is CASSVTGGSANYGYTF. The CDR3 DNA sequence: TGCGCCAGCAGCGTTACAGGGGGCTCAGCTAACTATGGCTACACCTTC.

The chain combines TRBV6-5 with TRBJ2-5, with D perhaps matching TRBD1 or TRBD2 (6 bases each). CDR3 length: 15 residues. Trimming shortened V by 5 bases and J by 7 bases, and 20 bases separated the two germline ends. Germline V CDR1 and CDR2: MNHEY, SVGAGI. CDR3 protein: CASSRGTSNLGTQYF. CDR3 coding DNA: TGTGCCAGCAGTCGCGGGACATCAAACTTGGGGACCCAGTACTTC.

This clone was counted between two and nine times. This chain uses TRBV29-1 with TRBJ2-7, with 11 bases identical to TRBD2. This CDR3 has 14 amino acids. The V gene end was trimmed by 7 bases and the J gene end by 6 bases; junction bases not matched to a gene: 11. Looked up from germline, CDR1 is SQVTM and CDR2 is ANQGSEA. The CDR3 protein is CSALVAGGPFEQYF. The CDR3, as DNA: TGCAGCGCCCTGGTAGCGGGAGGGCCCTTCGAGCAGTACTTC.

This clone showed up just once. CDR3 in amino acids: CASRDSGANVLTF. The DNA of the CDR3 is TGTGCCAGCAGGGACTCTGGGGCCAACGTCCTGACTTTC. The rearrangement links TRBV14 to TRBJ2-6; D remains unclear. The V end was cut by 6 bases, the J end by 0 bases, with 3 bases between. This CDR3 is 13 amino acids long. The germline V gene encodes CDR1 SGHDN and CDR2 FVKESK.

V and J are TRBV28 and TRBJ2-5; no clear D. Germline CDR1 reads MDHEN; CDR2 reads SYDVKM. The CDR3 sequence is 13 residues long. Trimming took 4 bases from V and 4 from J, leaving 10 bases between them. CDR3 nucleotide sequence: TGTGCCAGCAGTTCGTGGACGGGAGAGACCCAGTACTTC. Protein: CASSSWTGETQYF.

V gene TRBV29-1 combines with J gene TRBJ2-1; D not resolved. The CDR3 has 10 residues. V was pared by 4 bases and J by 5 bases, with 3 bases between. CDR1 is SQVTM, CDR2 ANQGSEA, per germline. CDR3 loop: CSVADNEQFF. CDR3 coding DNA: TGCAGCGTTGCAGACAATGAGCAGTTCTTC.

The gene calls are TRBV11-3 and TRBJ1-1; 9 bases align to TRBD1. The CDR3 runs 19 residues. Germline-derived CDR1 and CDR2 are SGHNT and YENEEA. V lost 0 bases, J lost 6 bases, and 17 bases stayed unmatched. The CDR3 region is CASSLDRRSRDREKAEAFF. The DNA for the CDR3 is TGTGCCAGCAGCTTAGATCGGCGGTCCCGGGACAGGGAAAAGGCTGAAGCTTTCTTT.

The chain uses TRBV7-2 and TRBJ2-1, with D perhaps TRBD2 (6 bases). Trimming removed 0 bases at V and 7 bases at J, with 22 bases between. Germline V gives CDR1 SGHTA, CDR2 FQGNSA. This CDR3 is built from 18 residues. CDR3: CASSLAPAGTAEWNEQFF. CDR3 in DNA: TGTGCCAGCAGCTTAGCCCCGGCCGGGACTGCGGAGTGGAATGAGCAGTTCTTC.

The chain joins TRBV7-2 to TRBJ2-3; a possible D gene is TRBD1 (6 bases). Trimming cost V 4 bases and J 2 bases, with 13 bases left between them. The CDR3 spans 15 residues. Germline V gene data show CDR1 as SGHTA and CDR2 as FQGNSA. CDR3: CASSSIGGTTDTQYF. CDR3 DNA: TGTGCCAGCAGCTCAATAGGGGGAACCACAGATACGCAGTATTTT.

This chain links TRBV6-2 or TRBV6-3 with TRBJ2-1; D gene uncertain. The CDR3 runs to 15 residues. V gave up 0 bases and J gave up 7 bases, with 13 bases separating them. Germline-derived CDR1 and CDR2 are MNHEY and SVGEGT. CDR3 sequence reads: CASSYSGSGVNEQFF. Written as DNA, the CDR3 is TGTGCCAGCAGTTACTCAGGGTCTGGGGTGAATGAGCAGTTCTTC.

This clone appeared a single time. This chain uses TRBV5-4 with TRBJ1-5; D unresolved. V was trimmed by 0 bases and J by 11 bases, leaving 18 bases between them. The CDR3 runs to 15 residues. Germline CDR1 is SGHNT and CDR2 is YYREEE (reference sequence). The DNA of the CDR3 is TGTGCCAGCAGCTTGGTATTGGATCCGGTTTTGTCCCAGCATTTT. It encodes CASSLVLDPVLSQHF.

The V call is TRBV3-1 (or the pseudogene TRBV3-2), the J call TRBJ1-2; no reliable D call. The V gene's germline CDR1 is LGHDT and CDR2 YNNKEL (reference sequence). The CDR3 runs 15 residues. The V end was cut by 0 bases, the J end by 4 bases, with 12 bases between. The CDR3 here is CASSQDGRRFYGYTF. For the CDR3, the DNA is TGTGCCAGCAGCCAAGATGGTCGACGGTTCTATGGCTACACCTTC.

In this sample, this clone turned up once. The V gene is TRBV27, the J gene TRBJ2-7, with D possibly being TRBD1 (6 bases). From germline, CDR1 is MNHEY and CDR2 SMNVEV (reference sequence). The length of the CDR3 is 14 residues. Trimming shortened V by 5 bases and J by 2 bases, and 13 bases separated the two germline ends. CDR3 region: CASSTATGTYEQYF. In DNA form, the CDR3 reads TGTGCCAGCAGTACGGCGACAGGAACCTACGAGCAGTACTTC.